This T cell receptor (beta chain) was recorded in a study of T cell responses to AZD1222 COVID-19 vaccine (dated by TCRdb to about 2021). As for the study more broadly: A total of about 230 trial participants underwent TCR sequencing, of whom around 200 received two doses of AZD1222 and some 26 received two doses of the MenACWY control vaccine. Trial participants were enrolled by age into 18-55, 56-69 and 70-plus year subgroups, with about 150, 28 and 57 TCR-sequenced participants respectively. Summary of the overall study and its limitations: Reportedly, close to half of the unique spike-specific TCRs recognized epitopes lying outside the regions that are mutated in the B.1.351 and B.1.1.7 variants. The 56-69-year group was small, and its depth increase did not reach significance, likely because of low power. Because no day 14 peak-response samples were available, repertoires were characterized only after the peak T cell response. Most participants were white British and females outnumbered males, and the authors suggested that clonal diversity may have been underestimated. Vaccine-associated CD4 TCRs spanned the whole spike protein, with dominant responses in regions 160-218 and 743-854. Conclusions about previously exposed vaccinees were limited because only six AZD1222 recipients were SARS-CoV-2 seropositive at baseline. Spike-specific TCR breadth and depth rose significantly after two AZD1222 doses compared with day 0 and with MenACWY recipients.

The CDR3 regions of human TCRbeta chains were subjected to immunosequencing. In the paper's pipeline: Repertoire TCRs were matched against a reference library of SARS-CoV-2-specific TCRs generated with the MIRA antigen-specificity platform. Breadth was defined as the fraction of unique TCRs that were SARS-CoV-2-associated, and depth was defined as the fraction of total T cells that were SARS-CoV-2-associated. Using the MIRA data, each spike-specific TCR was mapped to the spike region that the TCR reacts to and placed in a CD4 or CD8 class. Log10-transformed breadth and depth values were compared by one-way ANOVA with Sidak's multiple comparisons tests. Not all clones reach the TCRdb copy of this immuneACCESS table, which keeps in-frame sequences only. Checked studies attribute under half of the gap to unresolved V genes and leave the rest unexplained. That table furnishes V, J and clone size, whereas the DNA furnished D and trimming. Within this sample are over 130,000 clones, with 91% of them counted one time only. The ten largest make up about 7.5% of the sample.

With regard to this clone: Its antigen specificity is not known. The sample holds no much larger clone one base away, and base qualities are not on file.

The sample's time point label, in plain terms: about 28 days (+/-7) after the second vaccine dose. The sample's treatment or condition label, decoded: meningococcal conjugate vaccine given as trial control. The vaccinee samples were drawn from two UK trials, COV001 and COV002, one of which was a single-blind randomized controlled phase 2/3 trial testing AZD1222 (ChAdOx1 nCoV-19) in healthy adults. For TCRbeta chain sequencing, PBMC samples were collected from trial participants at day 0 and at day 28 after the second dose. The CDR3 sequence holds 16 residues, the cysteine and phenylalanine included. Of all the DNA, just the CDR3 is kept, 48 bases in frame from base 1. Between the V and J ends, shortened by 2 bases and 10 bases respectively, the junction contains 19 bases. CDR1 is given as SGHNT and CDR2 as YYREEE, both from the germline V gene (reference sequence).

This chain is built from TRBV5-4 and TRBJ1-6; the D gene is perhaps TRBD1, from 6 matching bases. The sample in question was peripheral blood, obtained 28 days after the second dose of the MenACWY control vaccine. The receptor's source is an adult who received the MenACWY meningococcal vaccine as a control. The nucleotides read TGTGCCAGCAGCTTTAGGGGTAACAGGGAACCCTCACCCCTCCACTTT. It codes for CASSFRGNREPSPLHF.